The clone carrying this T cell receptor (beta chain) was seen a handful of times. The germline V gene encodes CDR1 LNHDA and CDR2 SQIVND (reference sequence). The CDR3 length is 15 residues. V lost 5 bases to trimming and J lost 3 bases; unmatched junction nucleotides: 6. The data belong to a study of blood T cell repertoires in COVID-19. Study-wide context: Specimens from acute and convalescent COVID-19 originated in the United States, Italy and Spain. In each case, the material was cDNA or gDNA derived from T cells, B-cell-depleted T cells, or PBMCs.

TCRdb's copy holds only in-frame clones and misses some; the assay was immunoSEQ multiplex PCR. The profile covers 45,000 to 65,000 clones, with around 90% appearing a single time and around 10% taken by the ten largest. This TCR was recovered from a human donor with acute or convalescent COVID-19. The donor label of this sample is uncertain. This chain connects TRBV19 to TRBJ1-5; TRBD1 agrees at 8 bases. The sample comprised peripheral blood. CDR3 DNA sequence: TGTGCCAGTAGTGTGACAGGGGTAGACAATCAGCCCCAGCATTTT. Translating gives CASSVTGVDNQPQHF.